This paragraph reports one T cell receptor beta chain. TCRdb reprocessed the 5' RACE reads; each CDR3 protein has one entry and no DNA is given. The sample table includes about 300,000 distinct CDR3 sequences. The sample belongs to a study of monozygotic twins with inflammatory bowel disease. Per the germline V gene, CDR1 is LGHNA and CDR2 is YSLEER. The CDR3 is 14 residues long. The chain employs TRBV4-3 and TRBJ2-2. The sequenced material came from blood. The receptor's source is a human donor with ulcerative colitis or Crohn's disease, or a healthy co-twin of an affected twin (not recorded which). CDR3 in amino acids: CASRQELGAGELFF.